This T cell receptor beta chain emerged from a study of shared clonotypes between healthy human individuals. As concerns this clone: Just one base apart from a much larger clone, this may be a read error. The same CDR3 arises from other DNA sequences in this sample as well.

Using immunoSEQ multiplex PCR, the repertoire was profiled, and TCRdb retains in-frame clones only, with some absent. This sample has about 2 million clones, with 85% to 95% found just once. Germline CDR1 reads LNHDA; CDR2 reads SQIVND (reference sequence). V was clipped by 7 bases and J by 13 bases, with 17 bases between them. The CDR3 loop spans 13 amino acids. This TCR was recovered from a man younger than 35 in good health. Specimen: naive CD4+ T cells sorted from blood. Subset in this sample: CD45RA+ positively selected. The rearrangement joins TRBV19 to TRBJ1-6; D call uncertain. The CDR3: CASKKASPFPLHF. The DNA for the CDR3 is TGTGCCAGTAAGAAAGCGAGCCCATTTCCCCTCCACTTT.